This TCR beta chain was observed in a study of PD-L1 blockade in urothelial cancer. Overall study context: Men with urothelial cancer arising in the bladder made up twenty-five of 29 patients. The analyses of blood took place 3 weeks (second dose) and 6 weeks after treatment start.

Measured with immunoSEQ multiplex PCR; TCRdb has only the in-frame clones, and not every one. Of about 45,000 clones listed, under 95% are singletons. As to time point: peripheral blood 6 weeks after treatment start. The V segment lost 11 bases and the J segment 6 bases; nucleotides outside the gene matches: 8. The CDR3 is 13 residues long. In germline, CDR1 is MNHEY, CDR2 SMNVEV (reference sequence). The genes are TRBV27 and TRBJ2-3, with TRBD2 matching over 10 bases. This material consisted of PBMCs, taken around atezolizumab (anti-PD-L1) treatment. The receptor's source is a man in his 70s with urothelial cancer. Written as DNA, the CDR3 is TGTGCCTCGGGGCTAGCGGGAGAGGATACGCAGTATTTT. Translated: CASGLAGEDTQYF.